This T cell receptor beta chain was identified during a study of spatial heterogeneity in lung cancer. This clonotype was detected a few times. TCRdb re-called the 5' RACE reads with MiXCR, one entry per CDR3 protein. The profile shows nearly 95,000 distinct CDR3 sequences, roughly 19% of them singletons. Germline CDR1 reads MNHEY; CDR2 reads SMNVEV (reference sequence). The J segment lost 8 bases and the V segment lost 5 bases, leaving 11 bases of the junction unmatched. The CDR3 has 15 amino acids. The time point was: blood at routine non-recurrence follow-up after resection. The gene calls are TRBV27 and TRBJ2-1, with 8 bases fitting TRBD1. The material sequenced was PBMCs, taken at follow-up. The TCR sequence derives from a male donor with early-stage non-small cell lung cancer. The CDR3 spells CASSTVRQGWDEQFF. The DNA of the CDR3 is TGTGCCAGCAGTACGGTACGACAGGGGTGGGATGAGCAGTTCTTC.